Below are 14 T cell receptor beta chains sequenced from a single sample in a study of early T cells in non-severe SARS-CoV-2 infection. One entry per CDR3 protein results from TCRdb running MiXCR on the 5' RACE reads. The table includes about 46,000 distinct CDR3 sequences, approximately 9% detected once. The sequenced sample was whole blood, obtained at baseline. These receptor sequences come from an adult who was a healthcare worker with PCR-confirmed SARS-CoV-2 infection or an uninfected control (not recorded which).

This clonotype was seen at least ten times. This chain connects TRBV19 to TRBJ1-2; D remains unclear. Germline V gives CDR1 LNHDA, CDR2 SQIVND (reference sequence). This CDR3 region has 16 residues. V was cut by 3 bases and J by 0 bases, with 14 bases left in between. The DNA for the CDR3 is TGTGCCAGTAGTATTGGGTGGACCCTAGCTAACTATGGCTACACCTTC. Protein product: CASSIGWTLANYGYTF.

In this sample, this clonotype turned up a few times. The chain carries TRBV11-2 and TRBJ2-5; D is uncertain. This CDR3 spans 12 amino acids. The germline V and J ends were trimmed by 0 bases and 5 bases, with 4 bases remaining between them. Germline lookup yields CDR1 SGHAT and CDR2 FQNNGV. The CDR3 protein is CASSLDRETQYF. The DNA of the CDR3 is TGTGCCAGCAGCTTAGACCGCGAGACCCAGTACTTC. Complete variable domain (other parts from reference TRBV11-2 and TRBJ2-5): EAGVAQSPRYKIIEKRQSVAFWCNPISGHATLYWYQQILGQGPKLLIQFQNNGVVDDSQLPKDRFSAERLKGVDSTLKIQPAKLEDSAVYLCASSLDRETQYFGPGTRLLVL.

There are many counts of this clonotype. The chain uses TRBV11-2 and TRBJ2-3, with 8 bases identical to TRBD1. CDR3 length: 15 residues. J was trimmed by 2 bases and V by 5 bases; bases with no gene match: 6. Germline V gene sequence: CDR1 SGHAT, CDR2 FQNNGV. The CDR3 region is CASSTRTGYTDTQYF. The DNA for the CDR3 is TGTGCCAGCAGCACCAGGACAGGGTACACAGATACGCAGTATTTT.

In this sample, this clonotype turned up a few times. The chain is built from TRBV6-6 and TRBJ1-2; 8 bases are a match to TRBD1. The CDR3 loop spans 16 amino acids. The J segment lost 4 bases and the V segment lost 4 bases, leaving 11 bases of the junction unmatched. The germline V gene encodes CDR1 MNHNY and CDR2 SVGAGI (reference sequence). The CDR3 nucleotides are TGTGCCAGCAGTTCCCATCTCCCAGGGGGCGGCTATGGCTACACCTTC. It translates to CASSSHLPGGGYGYTF.

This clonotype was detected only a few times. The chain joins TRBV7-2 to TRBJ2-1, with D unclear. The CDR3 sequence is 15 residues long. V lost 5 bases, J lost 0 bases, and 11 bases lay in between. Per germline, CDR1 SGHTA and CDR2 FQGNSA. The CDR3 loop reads CASSTSDPSYNEQFF. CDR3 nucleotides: TGTGCCAGCAGCACAAGCGATCCCTCCTACAATGAGCAGTTCTTC.

In nucleotides, the CDR3 is TGTGCCAGCAGCTTGGGGACAGATCGCTACGAGCAGTACTTC. Its translation: CASSLGTDRYEQYF. The chain links TRBV7-9 to TRBJ2-7; 7 nucleotides line up with TRBD1. Germline V gene lookup returns CDR1 SEHNR and CDR2 FQNEAQ (reference sequence). The CDR3 is 14 residues long. The junction had 5 bases not matched to a gene; V was cut back by 3 bases and J by 3 bases.

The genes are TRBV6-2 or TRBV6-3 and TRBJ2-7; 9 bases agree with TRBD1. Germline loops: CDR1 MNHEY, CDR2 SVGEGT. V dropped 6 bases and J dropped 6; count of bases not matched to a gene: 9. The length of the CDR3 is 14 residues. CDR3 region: CASRGTGSWSEQYF. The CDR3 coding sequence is TGTGCCAGCAGGGGGACAGGGTCATGGAGCGAGCAGTACTTC.

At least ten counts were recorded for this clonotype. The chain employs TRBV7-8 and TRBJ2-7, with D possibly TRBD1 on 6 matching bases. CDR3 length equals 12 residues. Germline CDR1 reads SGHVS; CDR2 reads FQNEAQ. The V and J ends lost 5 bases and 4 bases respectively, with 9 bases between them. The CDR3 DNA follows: TGTGCCAGCAGCCTTCAGGGGTACGAGCAGTACTTC. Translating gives CASSLQGYEQYF.

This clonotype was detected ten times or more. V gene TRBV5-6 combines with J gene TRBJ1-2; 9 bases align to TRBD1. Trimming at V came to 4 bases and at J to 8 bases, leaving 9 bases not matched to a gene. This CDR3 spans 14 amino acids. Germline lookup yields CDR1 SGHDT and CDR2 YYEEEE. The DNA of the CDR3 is TGTGCCAGCAGCCTGGGACAGGGAGGAGGAGGCTACACCTTC. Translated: CASSLGQGGGGYTF.

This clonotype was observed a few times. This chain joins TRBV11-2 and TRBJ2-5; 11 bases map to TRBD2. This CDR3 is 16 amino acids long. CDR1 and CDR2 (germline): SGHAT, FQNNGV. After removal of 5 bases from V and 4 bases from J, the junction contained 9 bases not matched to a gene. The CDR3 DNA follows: TGTGCCAGCAGCCCTACCCTTACTAGCGGGGGAGAGACCCAGTACTTC. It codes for CASSPTLTSGGETQYF. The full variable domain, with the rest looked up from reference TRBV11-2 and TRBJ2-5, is EAGVAQSPRYKIIEKRQSVAFWCNPISGHATLYWYQQILGQGPKLLIQFQNNGVVDDSQLPKDRFSAERLKGVDSTLKIQPAKLEDSAVYLCASSPTLTSGGETQYFGPGTRLLVL.

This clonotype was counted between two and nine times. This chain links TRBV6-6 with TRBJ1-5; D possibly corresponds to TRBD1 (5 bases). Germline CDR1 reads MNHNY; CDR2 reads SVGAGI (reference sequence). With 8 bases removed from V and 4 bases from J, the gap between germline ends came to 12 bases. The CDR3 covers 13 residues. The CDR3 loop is CASREPGNQPQHF. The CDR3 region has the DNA TGTGCCAGCCGAGAGCCAGGGAATCAGCCCCAGCATTTT.

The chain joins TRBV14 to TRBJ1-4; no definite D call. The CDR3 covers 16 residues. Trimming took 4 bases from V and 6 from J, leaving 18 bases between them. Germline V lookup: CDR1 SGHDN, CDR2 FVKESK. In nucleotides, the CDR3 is TGTGCCAGCAGCCCCCGGGATACGGGTCTCCATGAAAAACTGTTTTTT. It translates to CASSPRDTGLHEKLFF.

This chain's CDR3 is CASSWEGESGYTF. CDR3 in DNA: TGTGCCAGCAGCTGGGAGGGAGAGAGTGGCTACACCTTC. The V call is TRBV2, the J call TRBJ1-2; D gene unclear. V was shortened by 6 bases and J by 7 bases, with 15 bases between the two germline ends. Germline V gene lookup returns CDR1 SNHLY and CDR2 FYNNEI. The CDR3 contains 13 residues.

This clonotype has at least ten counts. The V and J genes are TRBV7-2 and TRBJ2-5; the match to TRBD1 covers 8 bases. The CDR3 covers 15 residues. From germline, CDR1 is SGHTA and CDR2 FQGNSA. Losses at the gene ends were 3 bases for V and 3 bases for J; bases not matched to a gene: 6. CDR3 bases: TGTGCCAGCAGCTTGGGAACGACAGGGGAAGAGACCCAGTACTTC. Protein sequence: CASSLGTTGEETQYF.